This T cell receptor beta chain was captured in a study of cytomegalovirus exposure and HLA in healthy donors. Primers included in the PCR were 60 Vbeta and 13 Jbeta primers. TCRdb's table, derived via immunoSEQ multiplex PCR, lists solely in-frame clones and lacks some. Of 150,000 to 200,000 clones detected, roughly 80% appear once; the ten largest clones hold 1.9%. Trimming removed 4 bases from V and 8 bases from J; junction bases left unmatched: 10. This CDR3 has 15 residues. Looked up from germline, CDR1 is SGHRS and CDR2 is YFSETQ. The rearrangement uses TRBV5-1 and TRBJ2-1; 9 bases match TRBD1. The TCR was taken from a human donor in good health. Sequencing input: PBMCs. CDR3 sequence: CASSLPGTGSHEQFF. The CDR3 coding sequence is TGCGCCAGCAGCCTCCCCGGGACAGGGTCCCATGAGCAGTTCTTC.